This T cell receptor beta chain comes out of a study of blood T cell repertoires in COVID-19. Study-level information: From the United States, Italy and Spain came samples of acute and convalescent COVID-19.

The germline V gene has CDR1 LNHDA and CDR2 SQIVND (reference sequence). The CDR3 runs to 15 residues. V dropped 4 bases and J dropped 0 bases, with 10 bases sitting between them. Libraries were prepared by immunoSEQ multiplex PCR; TCRdb keeps only in-frame clonotypes and omits some of them. The sample has approximately 100,000 clones, over 75% seen once. Sequenced: peripheral blood. This clonotype was sampled from a human donor in a cohort sampled during active COVID-19. The chain is built from TRBV19 and TRBJ2-1, with a possible D match to TRBD2 (5 bases). CDR3 region: CASSTSGSSYNEQFF. For the CDR3, the DNA is TGTGCCAGTAGTACCAGCGGTAGCTCCTACAATGAGCAGTTCTTC.